The T cell receptor (beta chain) under discussion was sequenced for a study of blood T cell repertoires in COVID-19. Looking at the study overall: Collection of acute and convalescent COVID-19 samples took place in the United States, Italy and Spain. T cells, B-cell-depleted T cells, or PBMCs provided the cDNA or gDNA that served as material.

Study processing details: Cell counts per sample came from amplifying reference gene primers. Repertoires were generated with immunoSEQ multiplex PCR, while TCRdb's copy carries only in-frame clones and drops some. Clonal size and the V and J genes are those of that table, whereas D and trimming came from the DNA. Found here are 300,000 to 400,000 clones, roughly 88% of them singletons; the top ten hold approximately 1%. Across about two dozen US areas, participants ranged in age from about 18 to 100 years. The CDR3 has 18 amino acids. From germline, CDR1 is SGHRS and CDR2 YFSETQ. J gave up 0 bases and V 4 bases, and 12 bases lay outside the gene matches.

The receptor was derived from a woman in her 30s with acute COVID-19. Sequences were obtained from PBMCs or T cells enriched from blood (not recorded which). V gene TRBV5-1 combines with J gene TRBJ2-2; the match to TRBD1 covers 7 bases. This chain's CDR3 is CASSPTHLGTANTGELFF. The CDR3 bases are TGCGCCAGCAGCCCGACCCACCTAGGGACAGCGAACACCGGGGAGCTGTTTTTT.